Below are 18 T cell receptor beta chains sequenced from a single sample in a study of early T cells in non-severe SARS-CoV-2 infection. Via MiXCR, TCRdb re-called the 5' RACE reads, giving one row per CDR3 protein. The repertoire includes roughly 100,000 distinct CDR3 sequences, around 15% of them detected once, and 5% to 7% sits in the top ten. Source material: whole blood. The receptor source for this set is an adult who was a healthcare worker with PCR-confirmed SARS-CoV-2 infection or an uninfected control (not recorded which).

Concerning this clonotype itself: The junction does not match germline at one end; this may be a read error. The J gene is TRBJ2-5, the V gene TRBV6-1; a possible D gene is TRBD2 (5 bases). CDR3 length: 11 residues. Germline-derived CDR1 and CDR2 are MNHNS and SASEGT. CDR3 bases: TGTGCCAGCAGTGCACCCGGGATCAAGGGCTTC. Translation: CASSAPGIKGF.

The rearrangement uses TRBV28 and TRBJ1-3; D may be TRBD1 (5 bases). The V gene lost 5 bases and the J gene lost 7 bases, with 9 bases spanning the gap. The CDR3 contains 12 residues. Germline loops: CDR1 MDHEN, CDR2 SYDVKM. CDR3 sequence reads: CASSTGANTIYF. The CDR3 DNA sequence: TGTGCCAGCAGTACCGGGGCGAACACCATATATTTT.

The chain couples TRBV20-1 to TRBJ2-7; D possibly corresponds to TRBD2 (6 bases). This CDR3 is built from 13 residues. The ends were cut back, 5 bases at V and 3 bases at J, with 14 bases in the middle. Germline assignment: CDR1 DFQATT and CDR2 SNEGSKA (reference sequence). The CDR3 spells CSAEGLRLYEQYF. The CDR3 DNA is TGCAGTGCTGAGGGACTGCGCCTCTACGAGCAGTACTTC.

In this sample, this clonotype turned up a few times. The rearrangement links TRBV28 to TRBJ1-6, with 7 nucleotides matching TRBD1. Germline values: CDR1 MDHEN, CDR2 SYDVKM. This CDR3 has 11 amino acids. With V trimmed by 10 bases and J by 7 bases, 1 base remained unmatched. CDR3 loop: CAIQGNSPLHF. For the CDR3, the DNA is TGTGCCATACAGGGGAATTCACCCCTCCACTTT. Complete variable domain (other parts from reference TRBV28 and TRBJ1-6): DVKVTQSSRYLVKRTGEKVFLECVQDMDHENMFWYRQDPGLGLRLIYFSYDVKMKEKGDIPEGYSVSREKKERFSLILESASTNQTSMYLCAIQGNSPLHFGNGTRLTVT.

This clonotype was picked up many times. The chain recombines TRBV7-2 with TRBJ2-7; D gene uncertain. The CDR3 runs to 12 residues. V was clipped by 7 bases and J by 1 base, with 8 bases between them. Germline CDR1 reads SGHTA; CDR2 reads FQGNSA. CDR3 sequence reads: CASTPGSYEQYF. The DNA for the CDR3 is TGTGCCAGCACCCCGGGTTCCTACGAGCAGTACTTC.

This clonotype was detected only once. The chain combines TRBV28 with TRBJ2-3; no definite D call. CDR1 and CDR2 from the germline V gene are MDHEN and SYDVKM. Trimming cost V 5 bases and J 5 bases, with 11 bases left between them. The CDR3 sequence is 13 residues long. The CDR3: CASSPPAKDTQYF. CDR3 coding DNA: TGTGCCAGCAGTCCCCCCGCCAAAGATACGCAGTATTTT.

CDR3 protein: CASSPPGFGTQYF. The CDR3 DNA reads TGTGCCAGCAGCCCGCCAGGGTTTGGTACGCAGTATTTT. The chain couples TRBV28 to TRBJ2-3, with D perhaps matching TRBD1 (5 bases). The V gene lost 6 bases and the J gene lost 8 bases, with 15 bases spanning the gap. The CDR3 consists of 13 residues. Per the germline V gene, CDR1 is MDHEN and CDR2 is SYDVKM.

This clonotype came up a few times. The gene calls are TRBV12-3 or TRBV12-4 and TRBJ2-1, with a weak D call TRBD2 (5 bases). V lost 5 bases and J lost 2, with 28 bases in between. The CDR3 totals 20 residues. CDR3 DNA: TGTGCCAGCAGTCCTTCTCCGGGATTTGACTCCCGGAGAGCCTACAATGAGCAGTTCTTC. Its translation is CASSPSPGFDSRRAYNEQFF.

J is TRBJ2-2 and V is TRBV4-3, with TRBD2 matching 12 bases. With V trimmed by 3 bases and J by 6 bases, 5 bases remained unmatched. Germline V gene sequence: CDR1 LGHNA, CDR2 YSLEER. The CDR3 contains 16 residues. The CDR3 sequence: CASSHPSGGAPGELFF. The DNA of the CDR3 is TGCGCCAGCAGCCACCCTAGCGGGGGGGCCCCCGGGGAGCTGTTTTTT.

CDR3 protein: CASSEGPSYEQYF. CDR3 DNA sequence: TGCGCCAGCAGTGAAGGACCCTCCTACGAGCAGTACTTC. The gene calls are TRBV10-1 and TRBJ2-7; D call uncertain. This CDR3 spans 13 amino acids. Germline V lookup: CDR1 WNHNN, CDR2 SYGVQD (reference sequence). Trimming removed 3 bases from V and 0 bases from J, with 6 bases in between.

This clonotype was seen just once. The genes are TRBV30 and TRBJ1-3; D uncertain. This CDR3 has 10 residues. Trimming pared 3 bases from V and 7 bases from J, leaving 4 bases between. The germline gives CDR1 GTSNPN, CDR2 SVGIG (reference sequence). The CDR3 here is CAWSGNTIYF. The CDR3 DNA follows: TGTGCCTGGAGCGGGAACACCATATATTTT.

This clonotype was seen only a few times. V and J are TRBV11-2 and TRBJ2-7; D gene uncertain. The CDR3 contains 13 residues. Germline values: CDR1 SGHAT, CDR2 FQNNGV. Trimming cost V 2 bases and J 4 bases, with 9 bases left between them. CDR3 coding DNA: TGTGCCAGCAGCTTAAGGGCGGATTACGAGCAGTACTTC. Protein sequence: CASSLRADYEQYF.

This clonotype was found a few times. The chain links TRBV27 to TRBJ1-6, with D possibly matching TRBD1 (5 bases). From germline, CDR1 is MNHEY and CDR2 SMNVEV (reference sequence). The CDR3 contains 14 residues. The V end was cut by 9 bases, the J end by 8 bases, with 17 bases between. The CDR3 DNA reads TGTGCCAGTCGATTTGGGACGGACTATTCACCCCTCCACTTT. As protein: CASRFGTDYSPLHF.

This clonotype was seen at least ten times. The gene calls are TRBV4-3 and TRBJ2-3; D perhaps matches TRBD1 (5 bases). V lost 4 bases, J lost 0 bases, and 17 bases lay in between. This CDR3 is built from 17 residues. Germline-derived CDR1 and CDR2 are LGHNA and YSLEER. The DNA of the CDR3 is TGCGCCAGCAGCCTCCTTTTAGGTGGGGCCAGCACAGATACGCAGTATTTT. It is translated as CASSLLLGGASTDTQYF.

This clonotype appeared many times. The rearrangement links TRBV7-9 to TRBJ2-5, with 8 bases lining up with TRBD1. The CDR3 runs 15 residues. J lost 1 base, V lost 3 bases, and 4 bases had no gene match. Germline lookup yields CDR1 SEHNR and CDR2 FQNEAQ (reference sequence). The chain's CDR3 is CASSFNDRGQETQYF. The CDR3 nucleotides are TGTGCCAGCAGCTTTAATGACAGGGGCCAAGAGACCCAGTACTTC.

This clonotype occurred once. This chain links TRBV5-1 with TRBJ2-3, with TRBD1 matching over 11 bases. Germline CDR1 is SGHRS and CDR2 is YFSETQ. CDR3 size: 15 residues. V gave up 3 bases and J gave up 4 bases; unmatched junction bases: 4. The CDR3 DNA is TGCGCCAGCAGCTCGAGGACAGGGGGCCCAGATACGCAGTATTTT. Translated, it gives CASSSRTGGPDTQYF.

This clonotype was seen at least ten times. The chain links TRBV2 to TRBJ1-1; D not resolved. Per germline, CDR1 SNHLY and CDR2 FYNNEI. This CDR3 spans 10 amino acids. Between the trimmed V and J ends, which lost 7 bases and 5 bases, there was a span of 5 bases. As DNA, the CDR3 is TGTGCCAGCAAGTCGACTGAAGCTTTCTTT. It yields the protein CASKSTEAFF.

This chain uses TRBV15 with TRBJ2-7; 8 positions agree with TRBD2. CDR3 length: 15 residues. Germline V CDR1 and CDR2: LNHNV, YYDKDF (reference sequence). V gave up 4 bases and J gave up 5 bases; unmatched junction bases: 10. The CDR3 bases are TGTGCCACCAGCACCCTGGCTAGCGGGTTCCACGAGCAGTACTTC. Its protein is CATSTLASGFHEQYF.